This T cell receptor beta chain is from a study of shared clonotypes between healthy human individuals. A note on this clone: Relative to the germline gene, one junction end is altered; a read error may explain this.

Sequenced by immunoSEQ multiplex PCR; TCRdb stores in-frame clones only, minus some. The table records around 2.5 million clones, over 85% of them present only once. The TCR originated in a man aged 18-30 years in good health. Some clones in this sample may be carry-over from other donors' samples. The sequencing sample was made of naive CD4+ T cells from PBMCs. Regarding subset: CD45RA+ positively selected.

Here the CDR3 reads CASSHRPNPEAFF. CDR3 nucleotides: TGTGCCAGCAGTCACCGGCCGAACCCTGAAGCTTTCTTT. The V and J genes are TRBV28 and TRBJ1-1; D gene unclear. The V gene's germline CDR1 is MDHEN and CDR2 SYDVKM. The CDR3 covers 13 residues.